A single sample is the source of the 5 T cell receptor beta chains below, sequenced in a study of blood T cell repertoires in COVID-19. Sequencing was performed with immunoSEQ multiplex PCR; in TCRdb, only in-frame clones are kept and a portion is missing. In the table there are about 210,000 clones, about four fifths of which are singletons. Material for sequencing was PBMCs or T cells enriched from blood (not recorded which). The source of these receptors is a woman in her forties or fifties with acute COVID-19.

V is TRBV4-3 and J is TRBJ1-6; TRBD1 matches 7 bases. The germline gives CDR1 LGHNA, CDR2 YSLEER. V dropped 3 bases and J dropped 5; count of bases not matched to a gene: 4. The CDR3 has 15 amino acids. DNA for the CDR3: TGCGCCAGCAGCCAGGACGACAGGGATAATTCACCCCTCCACTTT. Translation: CASSQDDRDNSPLHF.

The V call is TRBV18, the J call TRBJ2-3; unclear D gene. V lost 0 bases and J lost 1, with 11 bases in between. This CDR3 has 16 residues. Germline values: CDR1 KGHSH, CDR2 LQKENI. The CDR3 DNA sequence: TGTGCCAGCTCACCACCTGCGGCGATACGCACAGATACGCAGTATTTT. Amino acids: CASSPPAAIRTDTQYF.

This chain joins TRBV6-5 and TRBJ2-7; D may be TRBD2 (5 bases). The V gene's germline CDR1 is MNHEY and CDR2 SVGAGI. Trimming left V 6 bases short and J 1 base short, with 16 bases between. The CDR3 runs to 15 residues. This CDR3 reads CASSPGGLTSYEQYF. The CDR3 DNA follows: TGTGCCAGCAGCCCCGGAGGCCTAACATCCTACGAGCAGTACTTC.

The chain employs TRBV5-1 and TRBJ1-1; TRBD1 matches 12 bases. Trimming took 4 bases from V and 0 from J; bases not matched to a gene: 16. CDR1 is SGHRS and CDR2 is YFSETQ in the germline V gene. The CDR3 is 20 residues long. The CDR3 spells CASSLRSLGQGAHMNTEAFF. CDR3 coding DNA: TGCGCCAGCAGCCTACGCTCCTTGGGACAGGGGGCGCACATGAACACTGAAGCTTTCTTT.

This clone has just one count. This chain links TRBV4-1 with TRBJ2-3; 8 bases match TRBD2. The CDR3 has 17 residues. J was trimmed by 6 bases and V by 4 bases; bases with no gene match: 15. Per germline, CDR1 MGHRA and CDR2 YSYEKL. CDR3 DNA: TGCGCCAGCAGCCCGTTCCCAGCGGGGGAGCGGGGGGATACGCAGTATTTT. It yields the protein CASSPFPAGERGDTQYF.